This T cell receptor (beta chain) comes out of a study of T cell repertoires in cytomegalovirus infection. Study-wide context: Both recently identified HLA-C-restricted and well-studied HLA-B-restricted CMV epitopes were used in the study. It was the public TCR beta signatures that indicated both CMV infection and matching HLA type.

One entry per CDR3 protein results from TCRdb running MiXCR on the reads. The table lists under 350,000 distinct CDR3 sequences, around 20% of them singletons. Comment on this clonotype: Its matching antigen is unknown.

General study findings and limits: Clonotypes of TCR beta that were HLA-C-restricted and CMV-specific dominated the ex vivo response.

The specimen comprised cultured PBMCs, sampled from culture after CMV antigen stimulation. This clonotype was sampled from a human donor in good health (CMV status not recorded). Some clones in this sample may be carry-over from other donors' samples.

For the CDR3, the DNA is TGTGCCAAGACAGGCCCCACGTTCACAGATACGCAGTATTTT. Translation: CAKTGPTFTDTQYF. The chain recombines TRBV19 with TRBJ2-3; TRBD1 might be the D (6 bases). The V end was cut by 10 bases, the J end by 2 bases, with 16 bases between. CDR1 is LNHDA and CDR2 is SQIVND in the germline V gene (reference sequence). This CDR3 spans 14 amino acids.